This entry concerns a single TCR beta chain. No cognate antigen has been identified for it. Base qualities are not recorded, but no much larger clone differs from it by a single base. These data are taken from a study of control samples from healthy donors and cancer patients (TCRdb year 2020). Preparation of the library involved the immunoSEQ multiplex PCR assay. TCRdb's version of the immuneACCESS table is confined to in-frame rearrangements and falls short of the full clone set. An unresolved V gene accounts for under half of the shortfall where checked; the remainder is of unknown origin. Recorded for this sample are more than 100,000 clones; about 89% of them occurred a single time. Of the sample, less than 9.5% falls within the top ten clones. The specimen was blood. This sequence originates from a woman under 30 in good health.

The nucleotide sequence is given as TGTGCCAGCAGTGGGATGACAGGGGCAGGTGATGAAAAACTGTTTTTT. It codes for CASSGMTGAGDEKLFF. The chain joins TRBV2 to TRBJ1-4; 8 central bases correspond to TRBD1. Per the germline V gene, SNHLY is the CDR1 and FYNNEI is the CDR2. The CDR3 runs 16 residues from the cysteine to the phenylalanine. The kept DNA is CDR3 alone, 48 bases in frame from the first base. Trimmed from V: 4 bases; trimmed from J: 6 bases; junction bases lacking a gene match: 10. Beyond the CDR3, the reference TRBV2 and TRBJ1-4 genes provide the residues; the full variable domain reads: EPEVTQTPSHQVTQMGQEVILRCVPISNHLYFYWYRQILGQKVEFLVSFYNNEISEKSEIFDDQFSVERPDGSNFTLKIRSTKLEDSAMYFCASSGMTGAGDEKLFFGSGTQLSVL.